This T cell receptor beta chain was sequenced for a study of blood T cell repertoires in COVID-19. Overall study context: Acute-phase and convalescent COVID-19 samples originated in the United States, Italy and Spain.

This clone was seen just once. The length of the CDR3 is 17 residues. V lost 0 bases, J lost 3 bases, and 12 bases lay in between. Germline CDR1 reads LGHNA; CDR2 reads YNFKEQ. This table comes from immunoSEQ multiplex PCR, and its TCRdb copy is limited to in-frame clones, with some not included. The table lists roughly 100,000 clones, roughly 79% of them singletons. The Seattle patients joined while their infection was active and were tracked longitudinally afterward. This TCR was recovered from a man aged 80 or over with COVID-19, enrolled during active disease. The chain couples TRBV4-2 to TRBJ1-6; D not resolved. Input material: peripheral blood. The CDR3: CASSQEMLRSYNSPLHF. The DNA of the CDR3 is TGTGCCAGCAGCCAAGAGATGCTGCGAAGCTATAATTCACCCCTCCACTTT.